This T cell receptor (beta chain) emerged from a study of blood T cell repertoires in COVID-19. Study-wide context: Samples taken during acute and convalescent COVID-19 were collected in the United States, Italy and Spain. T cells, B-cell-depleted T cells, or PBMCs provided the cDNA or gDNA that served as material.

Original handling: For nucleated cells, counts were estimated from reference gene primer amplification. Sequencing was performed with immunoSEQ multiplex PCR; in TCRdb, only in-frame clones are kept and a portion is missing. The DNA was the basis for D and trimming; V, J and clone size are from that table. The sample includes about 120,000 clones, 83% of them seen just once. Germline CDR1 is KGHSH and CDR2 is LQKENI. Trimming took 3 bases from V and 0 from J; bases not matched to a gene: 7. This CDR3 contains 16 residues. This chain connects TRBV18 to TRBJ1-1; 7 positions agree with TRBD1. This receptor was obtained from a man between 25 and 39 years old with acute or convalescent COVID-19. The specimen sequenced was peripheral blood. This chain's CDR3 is CASSPGQLSMNTEAFF. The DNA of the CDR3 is TGTGCCAGCTCACCGGGACAGTTATCCATGAACACTGAAGCTTTCTTT.